Presented here are 17 T cell receptor beta chains from one specimen sequenced in a study of blood T cell repertoires in COVID-19 (TCRdb year 2020). Receptors were amplified or captured by the immunoSEQ multiplex PCR assay. TCRdb limited this immuneACCESS table to in-frame rearrangements with V and J called. A share of clones is missing; checked studies link under half to unresolved V genes, and the rest is unexplained. The sample table lists approximately 210,000 clones, about nine tenths of them with a count of one. Jointly, the top ten make up 2% to 2.5% of the sample. The source material was peripheral blood. Receptor source: a young man who had recovered from COVID-19.

The table lists this clone with a few counts. The chain combines TRBV6-5 with TRBJ2-5; D call uncertain. The germline gives CDR1 MNHEY, CDR2 SVGAGI. This CDR3 region has 11 residues. The V end lost 4 bases, the J end lost 2 bases, and 2 bases lay between the germline ends. The CDR3 DNA is TGTGCCAGCAGTTCACAAGAGACCCAGTACTTC. Its protein is CASSSQETQYF.

This clone was detected only once. This chain connects TRBV9 to TRBJ2-3, with TRBD2 matching 9 bases. V shed 4 bases, J shed 2 bases, and the junction held 8 bases outside the gene matches. Per the germline V gene, CDR1 is SGDLS and CDR2 is YYNGEE. The CDR3 spans 16 residues. DNA for the CDR3: TGTGCCAGCAGCCTGATGCTAGCGGGGCCCACAGATACGCAGTATTTT. It translates to CASSLMLAGPTDTQYF.

This clone was recorded only once. The V gene is TRBV7-6, the J gene TRBJ1-1; D is possibly TRBD1 (5 bases). The CDR3 consists of 17 residues. The germline gives CDR1 SGHVS, CDR2 FNYEAQ. The V end was cut by 5 bases, the J end by 3 bases, with 22 bases between. The CDR3 region is CASSLSLGRGTDTEAFF. Here the CDR3 DNA reads TGTGCCAGCAGCCTCTCCCTTGGGAGGGGTACCGACACTGAAGCTTTCTTT.

The V gene is TRBV5-1, the J gene TRBJ2-6; D might be TRBD1 (5 bases). The V and J ends lost 1 base and 0 bases respectively, with 8 bases between them. CDR3 length: 16 residues. Germline loops: CDR1 SGHRS, CDR2 YFSETQ. The CDR3 DNA reads as TGCGCCAGCAGCTTGCCCACAGGCTCTGGGGCCAACGTCCTGACTTTC. The encoded protein is CASSLPTGSGANVLTF.

This clone was counted a single time. The J gene is TRBJ2-7, the V gene TRBV7-2; TRBD2 agrees at 7 bases. The germline CDR1 and CDR2 sequences are SGHTA and FQGNSA. Germline trimming cut 5 bases from V and 0 bases from J; bases unmatched to any gene: 10. This CDR3 is built from 16 residues. The DNA of the CDR3 is TGTGCCAGCAGCCGCAGGGAGGGAGCTGGCTCCTACGAGCAGTACTTC. This translates into CASSRREGAGSYEQYF.

This clone was picked up one time. The chain couples TRBV24-1 to TRBJ2-3, with a weak D call TRBD1 (5 bases). Germline V lookup: CDR1 KGHDR, CDR2 SFDVKD. This CDR3 is built from 15 residues. The V gene lost 4 bases and the J gene lost 3 bases, with 13 bases spanning the gap. CDR3 DNA sequence: TGTGCCACCAGTGACCTCAGGGCGAGGACAGATACGCAGTATTTT. Protein sequence: CATSDLRARTDTQYF.

The chain has TRBV6-1 and TRBJ1-1; D ambiguous. Germline assignment: CDR1 MNHNS and CDR2 SASEGT. Trimming pared 3 bases from V and 0 bases from J, leaving 11 bases between. This CDR3 spans 15 amino acids. DNA for the CDR3: TGTGCCAGCAGTGAGGCTGTGACAATGAACACTGAAGCTTTCTTT. This sequence encodes CASSEAVTMNTEAFF.

The CDR3 DNA is TGCGCCAGCAGCCCAACCCAAGGGGGCAACACTGAAGCTTTCTTT. Amino acid sequence: CASSPTQGGNTEAFF. This rearrangement joins TRBV5-1 to TRBJ1-1; 7 bases agree with TRBD1. Germline CDR1 SGHRS, CDR2 YFSETQ. The CDR3 length is 15 residues. V was pared by 4 bases and J by 2 bases, with 8 bases of the junction left unmatched.

The V call is TRBV3-1 (or the pseudogene TRBV3-2), the J call TRBJ2-4, with no clear D. Germline lookup yields CDR1 LGHDT and CDR2 YNNKEL (reference sequence). Trimming stripped 0 bases from V and 6 bases from J, with 9 bases between. The CDR3 is made up of 14 amino acids. Here the CDR3 DNA reads TGTGCCAGCAGCCAAGATTACGGTGGAAACATTCAGTACTTC. Residues: CASSQDYGGNIQYF.

The chain uses TRBV19 and TRBJ1-2; 8 bases are a match to TRBD1. Trimming removed 4 bases from V and 6 bases from J; junction bases left unmatched: 1. Per the germline V gene, CDR1 is LNHDA and CDR2 is SQIVND (reference sequence). There are 12 residues in the CDR3. The CDR3 loop is CASSRTGHGYTF. CDR3 nucleotide sequence: TGTGCCAGTAGTAGGACAGGGCATGGCTACACCTTC. The variable domain in full, with the rest retrieved from reference TRBV19 and TRBJ1-2, is DGGITQSPKYLFRKEGQNVTLSCEQNLNHDAMYWYRQDPGQGLRLIYYSQIVNDFQKGDIAEGYSVSREKKESFPLTVTSAQKNPTAFYLCASSRTGHGYTFGSGTRLTVV.

The gene calls are TRBV24-1 and TRBJ2-3; no reliable D call. Trimming cost V 1 base and J 2 bases, with 3 bases left between them. Germline assignment: CDR1 KGHDR and CDR2 SFDVKD. CDR3 length equals 13 residues. Here the CDR3 DNA reads TGTGCCACCAGTGATTTACTCACAGATACGCAGTATTTT. Its translation is CATSDLLTDTQYF.

V is TRBV19 and J is TRBJ2-2; 8 nucleotides agree with TRBD2. The CDR3 runs to 16 residues. CDR1 is LNHDA and CDR2 is SQIVND in the germline V gene (reference sequence). The V segment lost 1 base and the J segment 4 bases; nucleotides outside the gene matches: 5. In DNA, the CDR3 is TGTGCCAGTAGTATAGGGGGGACTAGGAGCACCGGGGAGCTGTTTTTT. Encoded protein: CASSIGGTRSTGELFF.

The J gene is TRBJ1-6, the V gene TRBV10-2; D is possibly TRBD1 (5 bases). CDR1 is WSHSY, CDR2 SAAADI, per germline. The V end was cut by 2 bases, the J end by 9 bases, with 14 bases between. The CDR3 consists of 15 residues. This CDR3 reads CASSEGHGTGSPLHF. In DNA form, the CDR3 reads TGCGCCAGCAGTGAGGGACACGGAACGGGTTCACCCCTCCACTTT.

V and J are TRBV5-1 and TRBJ1-1, with TRBD1 as a possible D gene (6 bases). The ends were cut back, 10 bases at V and 5 bases at J, with 18 bases in the middle. From germline, CDR1 is SGHRS and CDR2 YFSETQ. The CDR3 runs 13 residues. CDR3 in amino acids: CAGKDTGMTEAFF. As DNA, the CDR3 is TGCGCCGGCAAAGACACAGGGATGACTGAAGCTTTCTTT.

The chain uses TRBV18 and TRBJ2-7; 8 bases map to TRBD1. The CDR3 contains 14 residues. Trimming cost V 3 bases and J 3 bases; bases outside gene matches: 4. The germline V gene encodes CDR1 KGHSH and CDR2 LQKENI. CDR3 nucleotide sequence: TGTGCCAGCTCACCGGCACAGGGGGTCTACGAGCAGTACTTC. This sequence encodes CASSPAQGVYEQYF. The whole variable domain, filled in from reference TRBV18 and TRBJ2-7, reads NAGVMQNPRHLVRRRGQEARLRCSPMKGHSHVYWYRQLPEEGLKFMVYLQKENIIDESGMPKERFSAEFPKEGPSILRIQQVVRGDSAAYFCASSPAQGVYEQYFGPGTRLTVT.

The CDR3: CASRNIGGDYEQYF. CDR3 coding DNA: TGTGCCAGCAGAAATATAGGGGGCGACTACGAGCAGTACTTC. The rearrangement links TRBV6-5 to TRBJ2-7; 7 positions agree with TRBD1. Per germline, CDR1 MNHEY and CDR2 SVGAGI. This CDR3 is built from 14 residues. The junction had 8 bases not matched to a gene; V was cut back by 6 bases and J by 3 bases.

The CDR3 nucleotides are TGTGCCAGCAGCTTAGGAGTAGGGGGGGCTACGTACGAGCAGTACTTC. It is translated as CASSLGVGGATYEQYF. The chain is built from TRBV7-2 and TRBJ2-7; tentative D call: TRBD2 (7 bases). The germline gives CDR1 SGHTA, CDR2 FQGNSA. V was shortened by 1 base and J by 4 bases, with 17 bases between the two germline ends. The CDR3 extends over 16 amino acids.